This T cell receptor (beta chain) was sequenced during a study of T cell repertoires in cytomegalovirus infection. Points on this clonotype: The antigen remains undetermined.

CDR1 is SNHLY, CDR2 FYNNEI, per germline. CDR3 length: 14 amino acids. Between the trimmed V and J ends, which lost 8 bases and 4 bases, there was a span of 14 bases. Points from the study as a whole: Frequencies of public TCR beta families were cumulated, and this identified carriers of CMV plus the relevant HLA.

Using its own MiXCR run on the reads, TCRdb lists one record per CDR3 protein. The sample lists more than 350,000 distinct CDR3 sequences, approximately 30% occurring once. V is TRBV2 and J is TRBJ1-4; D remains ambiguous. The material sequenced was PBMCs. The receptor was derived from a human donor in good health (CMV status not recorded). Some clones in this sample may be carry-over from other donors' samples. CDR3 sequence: CASGKTSLNEKLFF. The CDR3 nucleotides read TGTGCCAGCGGGAAGACTAGTCTTAATGAAAAACTGTTTTTT.